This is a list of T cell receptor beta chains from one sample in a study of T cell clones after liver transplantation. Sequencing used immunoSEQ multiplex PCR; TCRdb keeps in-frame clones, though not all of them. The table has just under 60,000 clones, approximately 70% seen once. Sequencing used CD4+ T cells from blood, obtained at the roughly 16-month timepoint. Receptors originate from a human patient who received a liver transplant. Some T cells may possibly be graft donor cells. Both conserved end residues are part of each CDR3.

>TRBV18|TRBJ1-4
CASSLTRGNNEKLFF
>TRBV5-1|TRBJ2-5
CASRQRTGDVRETQYF
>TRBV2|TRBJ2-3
CASTPGISTDTQYF
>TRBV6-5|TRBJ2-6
CASSYFSQSRVDLTF
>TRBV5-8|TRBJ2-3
CASSKGQGTDTQYF
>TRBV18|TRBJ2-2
CASSPASGELFF
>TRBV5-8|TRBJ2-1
CASSLEGRNEQFF
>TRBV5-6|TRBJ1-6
CASSKVARLDSPLHF
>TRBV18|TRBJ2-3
CASSPGKGISTDTQYF
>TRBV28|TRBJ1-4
CASSQDPSSKKLFF
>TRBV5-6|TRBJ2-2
CASSSTPRAAWDTGELFF
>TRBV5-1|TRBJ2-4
CASSLGDTRKNIQYF
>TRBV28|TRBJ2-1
CASSPGTRVNEQFF
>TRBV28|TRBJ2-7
CASSSAVAGADASGEQYF
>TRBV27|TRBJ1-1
CASSLLALESTEAFF
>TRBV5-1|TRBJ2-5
CASSSPGLAGGPSQETQYF
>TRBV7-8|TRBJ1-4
CASSATTNEKLFF
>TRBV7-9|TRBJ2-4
CASSTQRTQLAKNIQYF
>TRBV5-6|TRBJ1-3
CASSFFGNSGNTIYF
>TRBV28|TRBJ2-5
CASTTFRGRSRETQYF
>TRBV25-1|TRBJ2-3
CASSPPGTGTDTQYF
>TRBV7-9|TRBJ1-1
CASTGAGFTEAFF
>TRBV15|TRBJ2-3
CATSRATDTQYF
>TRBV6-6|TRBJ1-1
CASSYSGLNTEAFF
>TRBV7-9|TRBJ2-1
CASSPDSRWNNEQFF
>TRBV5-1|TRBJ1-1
CASSLGKAGQIKNTEAFF
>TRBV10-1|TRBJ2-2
CASSELRTGELFF
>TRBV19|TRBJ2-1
CASNGGDSYNEQFF
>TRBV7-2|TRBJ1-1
CASSLAGVGTEAFF
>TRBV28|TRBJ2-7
CASSLNSLGQYF
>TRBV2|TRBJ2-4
CASSQQGLKRTILAKNIQYF
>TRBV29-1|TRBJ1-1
CSVFGNLNTEAFF
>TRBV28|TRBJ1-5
CASSLEWAPQHF
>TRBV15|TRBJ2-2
CATSRDRPTGELFF
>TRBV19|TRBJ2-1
CASSIASAGANEQFF
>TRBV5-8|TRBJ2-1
CASTPQGLAGGSAYNEQFF
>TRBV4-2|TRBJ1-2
CASSQTGGVGYGYTF
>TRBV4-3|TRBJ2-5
CASSRTLGGTQYF
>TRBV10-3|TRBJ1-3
CAISETEFGNTIYF
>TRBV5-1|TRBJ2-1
CASSLGTSGTYNEQFF
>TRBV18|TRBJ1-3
CASSQRTASGNTIYF
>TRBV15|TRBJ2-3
CATSRGGDRGTDTQYF
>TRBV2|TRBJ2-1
CASCSGSYNEQFF
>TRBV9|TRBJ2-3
CASSIRTSGDTQYF
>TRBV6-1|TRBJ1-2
CATTVTVNYGYTF
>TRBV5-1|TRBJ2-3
CASSLDGRDTQYF
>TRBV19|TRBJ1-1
CASGLTGVGTEAFF
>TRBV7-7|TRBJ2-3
CASSKLAGATDTQYF
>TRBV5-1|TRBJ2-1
CASSSAGPLDEQFF
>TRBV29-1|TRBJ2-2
CSVRGALNTGELFF
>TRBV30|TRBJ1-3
CAWAKGQPSGNTIYF
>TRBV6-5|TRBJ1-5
CASNLQGGWQPQHF
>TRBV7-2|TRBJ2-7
CASSFSSTGTIYEQYF
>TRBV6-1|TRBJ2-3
CASSYGDTQYF
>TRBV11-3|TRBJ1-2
CASSYRHVQGARISYTF
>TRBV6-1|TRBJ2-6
CASSVGVTGANVLTF
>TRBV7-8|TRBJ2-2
CASSPTGNTGELFF